One sample yielded the 11 T cell receptor beta chains listed below, sequenced in a study of T cell repertoires in cytomegalovirus infection. TCRdb used MiXCR to reprocess the reads, holding one entry per CDR3 protein. Of some 150,000 distinct CDR3 sequences in the sample, approximately 5.9% were seen once. Material for sequencing was PBMCs. The receptors derive from a human donor in good health (CMV status not recorded). Some clones in this sample may be carry-over from other donors' samples.

This clonotype was seen repeatedly, ten times or more. The chain is built from TRBV9 and TRBJ2-3; the D is unclear. The CDR3 totals 14 residues. The V and J ends lost 4 bases and 2 bases respectively, with 11 bases between them. CDR1 and CDR2 (germline): SGDLS, YYNGEE. The CDR3 DNA follows: TGTGCCAGCAGCTGGGCGAGAACCACAGATACGCAGTATTTT. It yields the protein CASSWARTTDTQYF.

The V and J genes are TRBV20-1 and TRBJ2-1; 13 bases match TRBD2. Losses at the gene ends were 1 base for V and 0 bases for J; bases not matched to a gene: 12. This CDR3 has 20 residues. Germline V gene sequence: CDR1 DFQATT, CDR2 SNEGSKA (reference sequence). In DNA, the CDR3 is TGCAGTGCTAGAGCTTTGGGGACTAGCGGGGCCCCGAGCTCCTACAATGAGCAGTTCTTC. It yields the protein CSARALGTSGAPSSYNEQFF.

This clonotype has at least ten counts. V and J are TRBV10-1 and TRBJ2-7; weak D call: TRBD1 (5 bases). Between the trimmed V and J ends, which lost 4 bases and 3 bases, there was a span of 10 bases. The CDR3 loop spans 13 amino acids. Looked up from germline, CDR1 is WNHNN and CDR2 is SYGVQD (reference sequence). CDR3 nucleotides: TGCGCCAGCAGTGCGGGCAGGGACTACGAGCAGTACTTC. This gives the protein CASSAGRDYEQYF.

The V and J genes are TRBV18 and TRBJ2-1; 8 bases are shared with TRBD1. CDR3 length: 16 amino acids. The V gene end was trimmed by 1 base and the J gene end by 5 bases; junction bases not matched to a gene: 7. Per germline, CDR1 KGHSH and CDR2 LQKENI. The CDR3 here is CASSPLGQGLHNEQFF. The CDR3 coding sequence is TGTGCCAGCTCACCACTAGGACAGGGTTTGCACAATGAGCAGTTCTTC.

This clonotype was counted ten times or more. The V and J genes are TRBV4-1 and TRBJ1-5, with D possibly matching TRBD1 (5 bases). This CDR3 is 15 amino acids long. Trimming pared 3 bases from V and 0 bases from J, leaving 9 bases between. Germline CDR1 reads MGHRA; CDR2 reads YSYEKL. This CDR3 is CASSHRQNSNQPQHF. The CDR3 DNA reads TGCGCCAGCAGCCATCGACAGAATAGCAATCAGCCCCAGCATTTT.

The genes are TRBV6-2 or TRBV6-3 and TRBJ2-5; D unresolved. V was cut by 1 base and J by 5 bases, with 14 bases left in between. Germline-derived CDR1 and CDR2 are MNHEY and SVGEGT. There are 15 residues in the CDR3. The CDR3 bases are TGTGCCAGCAGTTACTATAGGGCGGCTATGGAGACCCAGTACTTC. Its protein product is CASSYYRAAMETQYF.

The chain joins TRBV19 to TRBJ2-3; no clear D. The CDR3 runs to 13 residues. V dropped 3 bases and J dropped 4 bases, with 8 bases sitting between them. CDR1 and CDR2 (germline): LNHDA, SQIVND (reference sequence). Here the CDR3 reads CASSIWSADTQYF. Written as DNA, the CDR3 is TGTGCCAGTAGTATTTGGTCGGCAGATACGCAGTATTTT. Full variable domain (remainder filled in from reference TRBV19 and TRBJ2-3): DGGITQSPKYLFRKEGQNVTLSCEQNLNHDAMYWYRQDPGQGLRLIYYSQIVNDFQKGDIAEGYSVSREKKESFPLTVTSAQKNPTAFYLCASSIWSADTQYFGPGTRLTVL.

This clonotype was picked up a small number of times. V usage is TRBV19 and J usage is TRBJ1-1; D gene uncertain. Per germline, CDR1 LNHDA and CDR2 SQIVND (reference sequence). V gave up 6 bases and J gave up 4 bases, with 18 bases separating them. The CDR3 has 15 residues. CDR3 DNA sequence: TGTGCCAGTAGCCAACGGGCGGGGTTCGGCACTGAAGCTTTCTTT. As protein: CASSQRAGFGTEAFF.

At least ten counts were recorded for this clonotype. The chain is built from TRBV7-9 and TRBJ1-5; the match to TRBD1 covers 9 bases. Germline lookup yields CDR1 SEHNR and CDR2 FQNEAQ (reference sequence). Losses at the gene ends were 8 bases for V and 3 bases for J; bases not matched to a gene: 2. The length of the CDR3 is 13 residues. CDR3 in amino acids: CASGQGNNQPQHF. The CDR3 DNA follows: TGTGCCAGCGGACAGGGGAACAATCAGCCCCAGCATTTT.

This clonotype was observed many times. The V gene is TRBV4-3, the J gene TRBJ1-3, with D hard to call. V was shortened by 0 bases and J by 0 bases, with 18 bases between the two germline ends. There are 19 residues in the CDR3. Germline values: CDR1 LGHNA, CDR2 YSLEER. As DNA, the CDR3 is TGCGCCAGCAGCCAAGATCGCCCCATGACATCCTCCTCTGGAAACACCATATATTTT. Its translation is CASSQDRPMTSSSGNTIYF.

CDR3 nucleotides: TGCAGCGTTTCCGGGACGGGGGCTTCTAACGAGCAGTACTTC. Amino acids: CSVSGTGASNEQYF. This chain joins TRBV29-1 and TRBJ2-7, with D possibly being TRBD1 or TRBD2 (6 bases each). Germline CDR1 SQVTM, CDR2 ANQGSEA. Deletions cut 5 bases from V and 5 bases from J, with 19 bases between. CDR3 length: 14 residues.